These 29 T cell receptor beta chains were all obtained from the same sample, sequenced in a study of blood T cell repertoires in COVID-19. Some clones are missing from TCRdb's copy, which holds only in-frame ones; the method was immunoSEQ multiplex PCR. The table has 40,000 or so clones, approximately 80% seen once. Sample: peripheral blood. The receptors come from a human donor with acute or convalescent COVID-19. The donor label of this sample is uncertain.

J is TRBJ1-2 and V is TRBV27, with 7 bases identical to TRBD1. With 4 bases clipped from V and 6 bases from J, the junction kept 5 bases outside the gene matches. CDR1 MNHEY and CDR2 SMNVEV come from the germline V gene (reference sequence). The CDR3 consists of 13 residues. CDR3 amino acids: CASSSLGGHGYTF. As DNA, the CDR3 is TGTGCCAGCAGTTCCTTAGGGGGCCATGGCTACACCTTC.

The rearrangement uses TRBV5-1 and TRBJ2-3, with 10 bases that match TRBD2. The CDR3 consists of 16 residues. V was clipped by 3 bases and J by 2 bases; unmatched bases: 6. CDR1 SGHRS and CDR2 YFSETQ come from the germline V gene. CDR3 loop: CASSSSAGGNTDTQYF. CDR3 nucleotide sequence: TGCGCCAGCAGCTCATCAGCGGGAGGGAACACAGATACGCAGTATTTT.

The CDR3 bases are TGTGCCAGCAGCTTAGGTGGGCCAAACACTGAAGCTTTCTTT. Its translation: CASSLGGPNTEAFF. The rearrangement links TRBV7-8 to TRBJ1-1; D uncertain. The CDR3 contains 14 residues. Germline V lookup: CDR1 SGHVS, CDR2 FQNEAQ. The ends were cut back, 1 base at V and 2 bases at J, with 8 bases in the middle.

This clone occurred once. This chain joins TRBV19 and TRBJ1-2; TRBD1 matches 7 bases. This CDR3 has 15 residues. CDR1 and CDR2 from the germline V gene are LNHDA and SQIVND (reference sequence). J lost 2 bases, V lost 7 bases, and 10 bases had no gene match. The chain's CDR3 is CASTMARGKNYGYTF. As DNA, the CDR3 is TGTGCCAGTACCATGGCCAGGGGGAAGAACTATGGCTACACCTTC.

This clone was recorded once. The chain uses TRBV14 and TRBJ2-3, with a tentative D call TRBD2 (8 bases). The germline gives CDR1 SGHDN, CDR2 FVKESK. V lost 0 bases and J lost 3, with 19 bases in between. The CDR3 is made up of 18 amino acids. CDR3 sequence (DNA): TGTGCCAGCAGCCAAGATGGCCGGACAGGCGGGGGGACAGATACGCAGTATTTT. This codes for CASSQDGRTGGGTDTQYF.

This rearrangement joins TRBV21-1 to TRBJ2-3; TRBD1, the D gene given by the table, was not confirmed from the DNA. TRBV21-1 is an annotated pseudogene. This CDR3 is built from 12 residues. The CDR3 DNA is TGTGCCAGCAACACCAACGAAGATACGCAGTATTTT. This codes for CASNTNEDTQYF.

In this sample, this clone turned up a few times. V usage is TRBV29-1 and J usage is TRBJ1-6; 8 bases are a match to TRBD1. CDR1 and CDR2 from the germline V gene are SQVTM and ANQGSEA. The V gene end was trimmed by 5 bases and the J gene end by 7 bases; junction bases not matched to a gene: 10. The CDR3 loop spans 15 amino acids. The DNA for the CDR3 is TGCAGCGTTCCTACGGACAGGGCCCGGAATTCACCCCTCCACTTT. This codes for CSVPTDRARNSPLHF.

This chain uses TRBV5-6 with TRBJ1-2; 8 bases match TRBD1. CDR3 length equals 16 residues. V shed 2 bases and J 1 base; nucleotides not matched to a gene: 7. Germline V gene data show CDR1 as SGHDT and CDR2 as YYEEEE. The CDR3 DNA is TGTGCCAGCAGCTTCGGACAGGGCCGCATTAACTATGGCTACACCTTC. Protein: CASSFGQGRINYGYTF.

The gene calls are TRBV19 and TRBJ2-5, with 12 bases aligning to TRBD2. The ends lost 5 bases at V and 0 bases at J; junction bases unmatched: 7. Germline loops: CDR1 LNHDA, CDR2 SQIVND (reference sequence). This CDR3 spans 17 amino acids. For the CDR3, the DNA is TGTGCCAGTAGTTCACGACTAGCGGGGGCGTACCAAGAGACCCAGTACTTC. Its protein is CASSSRLAGAYQETQYF. The full variable domain, rest sourced from reference TRBV19 and TRBJ2-5, is DGGITQSPKYLFRKEGQNVTLSCEQNLNHDAMYWYRQDPGQGLRLIYYSQIVNDFQKGDIAEGYSVSREKKESFPLTVTSAQKNPTAFYLCASSSRLAGAYQETQYFGPGTRLLVL.

This rearrangement joins TRBV15 to TRBJ2-1, with D maybe TRBD2 (6 bases). Trimming pared 3 bases from V and 2 bases from J, leaving 14 bases between. The CDR3 contains 16 residues. Germline CDR1 reads LNHNV; CDR2 reads YYDKDF (reference sequence). Written as DNA, the CDR3 is TGTGCCACCAGCAGCCCTAGGACGGGAGCCTACAATGAGCAGTTCTTC. Its translation: CATSSPRTGAYNEQFF.

The gene calls are TRBV4-1 and TRBJ2-6, with 10 bases aligning to TRBD2. Germline assignment: CDR1 MGHRA and CDR2 YSYEKL. The V segment lost 0 bases and the J segment 0 bases; nucleotides outside the gene matches: 8. The CDR3 is 20 amino acids. CDR3 loop: CASSQDFLAGVDSGANVLTF. The CDR3 DNA reads as TGCGCCAGCAGCCAAGACTTCCTAGCGGGGGTAGACTCTGGGGCCAACGTCCTGACTTTC.

The chain carries TRBV20-1 and TRBJ1-2; D remains ambiguous. Trimming removed 3 bases at V and 7 bases at J, with 9 bases between. The germline V gene encodes CDR1 DFQATT and CDR2 SNEGSKA (reference sequence). The CDR3 covers 11 residues. CDR3 in amino acids: CSARGRAGYTF. The CDR3 bases are TGCAGTGCTAGGGGGAGGGCTGGCTACACCTTC.

The V gene is TRBV28, the J gene TRBJ1-2; 8 nucleotides agree with TRBD1. J lost 0 bases, V lost 1 base, and 7 bases had no gene match. The CDR3 extends over 17 amino acids. The germline CDR1 and CDR2 sequences are MDHEN and SYDVKM. The CDR3 is CASSLFQGAKANYGYTF. Written as DNA, the CDR3 is TGTGCCAGCAGTTTATTTCAGGGGGCTAAAGCTAACTATGGCTACACCTTC.

This chain links TRBV6-1 with TRBJ2-1, with 11 bases fitting TRBD2. Trimming removed 2 bases from V and 6 bases from J; junction bases left unmatched: 3. Per the germline V gene, CDR1 is MNHNS and CDR2 is SASEGT. This CDR3 has 15 residues. CDR3 protein: CASSEFSGGANEQFF. CDR3 sequence (DNA): TGTGCCAGCAGTGAATTTAGCGGGGGGGCCAATGAGCAGTTCTTC.

This sequence joins TRBV27 and TRBJ2-1, with 11 bases lining up with TRBD2. The trim removed 1 base at V and 4 bases at J, leaving 3 bases unmatched. Germline V gene sequence: CDR1 MNHEY, CDR2 SMNVEV (reference sequence). This CDR3 is 16 amino acids long. CDR3 protein: CASSLYLAGGYNEQFF. The CDR3 bases are TGTGCCAGCAGTTTATACCTAGCGGGAGGATACAATGAGCAGTTCTTC.

The V and J genes are TRBV5-1 and TRBJ1-3; a weak D match, TRBD1 (5 bases). Trimming shortened V by 2 bases and J by 4 bases, and 13 bases separated the two germline ends. There are 15 residues in the CDR3. Germline-derived CDR1 and CDR2 are SGHRS and YFSETQ. The DNA of the CDR3 is TGCGCCAGCAGCTTCGGGGGGAGCGTCGGAAACACCATATATTTT. This gives the protein CASSFGGSVGNTIYF.

This chain connects TRBV6-5 to TRBJ2-7; a possible D gene is TRBD1 (6 bases). The germline V and J ends were trimmed by 7 bases and 4 bases, with 14 bases remaining between them. The germline V gene encodes CDR1 MNHEY and CDR2 SVGAGI. The CDR3 is 13 amino acids. CDR3 nucleotides: TGTGCCAGCACCTCAAACAGGGATTACGAGCAGTACTTC. Its protein is CASTSNRDYEQYF.

There are a few counts of this clone. The genes are TRBV6-5 and TRBJ2-7; weak D call: TRBD1 (6 bases). The CDR3 consists of 13 residues. V lost 2 bases to trimming and J lost 5 bases, with 10 bases between them. Germline V gives CDR1 MNHEY, CDR2 SVGAGI. CDR3: CASSYQTGNEQYF. The CDR3 DNA reads TGTGCCAGCAGTTACCAAACAGGGAACGAGCAGTACTTC.

The chain joins TRBV19 to TRBJ2-2; 8 nucleotides line up with TRBD1. The length of the CDR3 is 15 residues. J was trimmed by 4 bases and V by 4 bases; bases with no gene match: 5. Per germline, CDR1 LNHDA and CDR2 SQIVND (reference sequence). The CDR3 DNA is TGTGCCAGTAGTACTACAGGGGGTCCCACCGGGGAGCTGTTTTTT. Translation: CASSTTGGPTGELFF.

The chain couples TRBV7-3 to TRBJ1-2; tentative D call: TRBD1 (6 bases). Trimming took 0 bases from V and 3 from J, leaving 11 bases between them. This CDR3 comprises 15 residues. Germline CDR1 reads SGHTA; CDR2 reads FQGTGA. The CDR3 DNA reads as TGTGCCAGCAGCTTAACGTCAGGGGTCGACTATGGCTACACCTTC. Translated: CASSLTSGVDYGYTF. The full variable domain, completed using reference TRBV7-3 and TRBJ1-2, is GAGVSQTPSNKVTEKGKYVELRCDPISGHTALYWYRQSLGQGPEFLIYFQGTGAADDSGLPNDRFFAVRPEGSVSTLKIQRTERGDSAVYLCASSLTSGVDYGYTFGSGTRLTVV.

The CDR3 bases are TGTGCCAGCAGATGGGCAGGGGTCAATCAGCCCCAGCATTTT. This codes for CASRWAGVNQPQHF. V usage is TRBV28 and J usage is TRBJ1-5; a possible D gene is TRBD1 (6 bases). Germline CDR1 and CDR2: MDHEN and SYDVKM. The CDR3 consists of 14 residues. V lost 6 bases, J lost 3 bases, and 12 bases lay in between.

CDR3 sequence reads: CASSFVGRANEQFF. CDR3 nucleotides: TGTGCCAGCAGCTTTGTGGGGAGGGCGAATGAGCAGTTCTTC. The chain couples TRBV13 to TRBJ2-1; 7 bases are a match to TRBD2. J gave up 7 bases and V 3 bases, and 6 bases lay outside the gene matches. CDR3 length: 14 residues. Germline CDR1 is PRHDT and CDR2 is FYEKMQ (reference sequence).

In its sample, this clone was seen once. The chain carries TRBV6-5 and TRBJ2-7; D is undetermined. V lost 6 bases to trimming and J lost 0 bases, with 12 bases between them. CDR1 is MNHEY and CDR2 is SVGAGI in the germline V gene. The length of the CDR3 is 14 residues. The CDR3 nucleotides read TGTGCCAGCAGCCTCACACCTAGCTCCTACGAGCAGTACTTC. Amino acid sequence: CASSLTPSSYEQYF.

The V and J genes are TRBV19 and TRBJ1-1; tentative D call: TRBD1 (6 bases). V lost 7 bases, J lost 0 bases, and 18 bases lay in between. The CDR3 covers 16 residues. Per the germline V gene, CDR1 is LNHDA and CDR2 is SQIVND (reference sequence). The CDR3 DNA reads as TGTGCCAGTACCGGGGGGCAGGCACGACTGAACACTGAAGCTTTCTTT. This translates into CASTGGQARLNTEAFF.

The CDR3 nucleotides are TGTGCCAGCAGCACCGGACTAGCGGGGGGGCCATGGCTTCTTGATACGCAGTATTTT. Its translation is CASSTGLAGGPWLLDTQYF. This chain links TRBV7-2 with TRBJ2-3; 15 bases are a match to TRBD2. V was clipped by 5 bases and J by 6 bases; unmatched bases: 15. The CDR3 runs to 19 residues. The V gene's germline CDR1 is SGHTA and CDR2 FQGNSA. Variable domain in full (rest from reference TRBV7-2 and TRBJ2-3): GAGVSQSPSNKVTEKGKDVELRCDPISGHTALYWYRQSLGQGLEFLIYFQGNSAPDKSGLPSDRFSAERTGGSVSTLTIQRTQQEDSAVYLCASSTGLAGGPWLLDTQYFGPGTRLTVL.

The V call is TRBV28, the J call TRBJ1-2; TRBD1 aligns across 7 bases. Germline CDR1 reads MDHEN; CDR2 reads SYDVKM. The CDR3 is made up of 16 amino acids. V lost 7 bases and J lost 3; bases outside the gene matches: 14. The CDR3 loop reads CASKGAGATKDYGYTF. Written as DNA, the CDR3 is TGTGCCAGCAAGGGGGCAGGGGCCACGAAAGACTATGGCTACACCTTC.

In its sample, this clone was seen a few times. The V and J genes are TRBV10-3 and TRBJ2-1, with D perhaps matching TRBD1 (6 bases). Looked up from germline, CDR1 is ENHRY and CDR2 is SYGVKD. This CDR3 region has 12 residues. V was clipped by 11 bases and J by 6 bases, with 14 bases between them. CDR3 amino acids: CASRGESNEQFF. The CDR3 DNA reads as TGTGCCTCCAGGGGCGAGAGCAATGAGCAGTTCTTC.

This chain links TRBV4-1 with TRBJ1-3, with 9 bases matching TRBD1. Germline-derived CDR1 and CDR2 are MGHRA and YSYEKL. This CDR3 contains 16 residues. V lost 4 bases and J lost 8; bases outside the gene matches: 12. The CDR3 protein is CASSPAGQGKGHTIYF. The CDR3 nucleotides read TGCGCCAGCAGCCCAGCAGGACAGGGGAAAGGACACACCATATATTTT.

This sequence joins TRBV10-3 and TRBJ1-1; the D gene is possibly TRBD1 (6 bases). V lost 6 bases to trimming and J lost 0 bases, with 20 bases between them. There are 17 residues in the CDR3. CDR1 and CDR2 (germline): ENHRY, SYGVKD. This CDR3 is CAIRGGRTAGMNTEAFF. The CDR3 DNA reads TGTGCCATCAGGGGGGGGCGGACAGCCGGCATGAACACTGAAGCTTTCTTT.